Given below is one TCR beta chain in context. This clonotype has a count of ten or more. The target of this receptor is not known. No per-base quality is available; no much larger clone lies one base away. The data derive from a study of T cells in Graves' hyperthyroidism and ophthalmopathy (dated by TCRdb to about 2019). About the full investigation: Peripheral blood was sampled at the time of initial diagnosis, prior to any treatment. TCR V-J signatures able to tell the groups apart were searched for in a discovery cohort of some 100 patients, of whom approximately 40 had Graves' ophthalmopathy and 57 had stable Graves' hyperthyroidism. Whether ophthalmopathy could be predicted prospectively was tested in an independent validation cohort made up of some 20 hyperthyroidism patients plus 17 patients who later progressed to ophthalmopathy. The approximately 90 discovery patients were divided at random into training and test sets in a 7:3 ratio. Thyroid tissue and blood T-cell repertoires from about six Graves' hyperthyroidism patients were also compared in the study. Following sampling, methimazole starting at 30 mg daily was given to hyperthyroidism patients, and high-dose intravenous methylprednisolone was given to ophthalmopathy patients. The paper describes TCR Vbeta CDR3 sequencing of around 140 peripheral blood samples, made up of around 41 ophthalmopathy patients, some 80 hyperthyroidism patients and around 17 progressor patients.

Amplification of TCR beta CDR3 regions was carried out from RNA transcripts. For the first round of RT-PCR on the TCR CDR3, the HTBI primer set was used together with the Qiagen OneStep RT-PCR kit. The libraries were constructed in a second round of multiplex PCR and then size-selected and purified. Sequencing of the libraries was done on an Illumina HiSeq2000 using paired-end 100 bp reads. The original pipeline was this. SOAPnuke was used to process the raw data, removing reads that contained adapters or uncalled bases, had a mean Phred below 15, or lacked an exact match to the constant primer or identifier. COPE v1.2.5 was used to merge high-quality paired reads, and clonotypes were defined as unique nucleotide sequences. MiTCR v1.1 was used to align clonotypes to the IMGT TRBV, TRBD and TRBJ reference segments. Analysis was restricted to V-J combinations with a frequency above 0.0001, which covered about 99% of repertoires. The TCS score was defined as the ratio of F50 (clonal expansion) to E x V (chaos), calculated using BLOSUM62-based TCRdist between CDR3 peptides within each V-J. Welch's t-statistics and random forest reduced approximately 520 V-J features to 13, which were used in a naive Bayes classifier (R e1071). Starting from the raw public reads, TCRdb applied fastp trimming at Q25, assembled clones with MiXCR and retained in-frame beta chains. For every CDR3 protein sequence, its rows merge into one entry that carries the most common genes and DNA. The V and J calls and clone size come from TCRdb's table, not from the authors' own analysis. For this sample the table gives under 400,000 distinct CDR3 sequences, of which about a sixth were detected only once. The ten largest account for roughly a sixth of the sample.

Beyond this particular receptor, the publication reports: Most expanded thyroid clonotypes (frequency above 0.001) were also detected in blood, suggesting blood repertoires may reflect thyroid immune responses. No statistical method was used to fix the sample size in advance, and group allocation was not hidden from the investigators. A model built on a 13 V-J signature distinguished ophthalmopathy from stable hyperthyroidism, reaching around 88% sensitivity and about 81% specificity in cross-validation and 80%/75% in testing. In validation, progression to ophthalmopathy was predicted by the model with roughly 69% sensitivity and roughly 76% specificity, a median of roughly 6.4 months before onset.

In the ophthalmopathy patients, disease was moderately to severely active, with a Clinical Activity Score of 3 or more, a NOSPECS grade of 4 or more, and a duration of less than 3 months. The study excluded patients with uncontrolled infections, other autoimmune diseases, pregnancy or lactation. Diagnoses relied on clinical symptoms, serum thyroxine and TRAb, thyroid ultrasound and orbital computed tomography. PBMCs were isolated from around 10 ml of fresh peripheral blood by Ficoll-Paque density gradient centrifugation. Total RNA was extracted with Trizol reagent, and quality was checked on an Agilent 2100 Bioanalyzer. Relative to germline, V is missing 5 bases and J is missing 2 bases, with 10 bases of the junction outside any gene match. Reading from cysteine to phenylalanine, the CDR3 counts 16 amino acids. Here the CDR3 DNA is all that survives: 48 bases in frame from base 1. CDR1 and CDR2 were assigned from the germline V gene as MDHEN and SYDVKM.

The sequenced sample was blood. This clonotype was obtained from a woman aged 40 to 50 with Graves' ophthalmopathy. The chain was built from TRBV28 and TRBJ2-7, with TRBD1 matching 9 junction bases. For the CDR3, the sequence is CASSPLTGGETYEQYF. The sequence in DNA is TGTGCCAGCAGTCCCTTGACAGGGGGGGAGACCTACGAGCAGTACTTC. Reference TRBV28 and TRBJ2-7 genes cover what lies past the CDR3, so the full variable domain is DVKVTQSSRYLVKRTGEKVFLECVQDMDHENMFWYRQDPGLGLRLIYFSYDVKMKEKGDIPEGYSVSREKKERFSLILESASTNQTSMYLCASSPLTGGETYEQYFGPGTRLTVT.